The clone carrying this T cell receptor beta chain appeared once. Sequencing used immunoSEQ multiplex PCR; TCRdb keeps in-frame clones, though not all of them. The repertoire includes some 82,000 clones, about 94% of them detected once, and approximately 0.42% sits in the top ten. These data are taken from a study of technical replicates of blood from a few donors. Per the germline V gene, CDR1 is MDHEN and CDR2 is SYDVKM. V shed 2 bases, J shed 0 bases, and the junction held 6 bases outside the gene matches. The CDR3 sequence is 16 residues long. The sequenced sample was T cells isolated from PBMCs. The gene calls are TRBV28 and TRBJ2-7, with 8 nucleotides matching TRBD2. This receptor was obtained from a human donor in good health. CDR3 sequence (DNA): TGTGCCAGCAGTTTAAATCCTAGCGGGCTCTCCTACGAGCAGTACTTC. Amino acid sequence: CASSLNPSGLSYEQYF.